The clone carrying this T cell receptor beta chain was found once. Its specificity is not known. Germline V gene sequence: CDR1 SGDLS, CDR2 YYNGEE. V shed 0 bases and J shed 7 bases, with 14 bases lying between them. The CDR3 runs 15 residues. This sample was included in a study of cytomegalovirus exposure and HLA in healthy donors. Study-wide context: Early on, a data release was issued that held about 85 million unique TCRs from HLA-typed donors. Study outcomes and limitations: Rare TCR sequences predominated, though certain public TCRs were found in many donors. In a later analysis, at a false discovery rate of 0.05, under 20,000 TCR beta sequences were associated with HLA alleles. A few CMV-associated chains were confirmed in vitro to be specific for CMV antigens.

The PCR employed 60 Vbeta primers together with 13 Jbeta primers. Libraries were prepared by immunoSEQ multiplex PCR; TCRdb keeps only in-frame clonotypes and omits some of them. The table lists about 110,000 clones, approximately 70% of them singletons. The rearrangement joins TRBV9 to TRBJ2-1; D might be TRBD1 (5 bases). The sequencing input was PBMCs. The TCR was taken from a man aged 30 to 45 in good health and CMV-seropositive. The CDR3 region has the DNA TGTGCCAGCAGCGTAGCTCGCTCAGGGTGGAATGAGCAGTTCTTC. The encoded protein is CASSVARSGWNEQFF.